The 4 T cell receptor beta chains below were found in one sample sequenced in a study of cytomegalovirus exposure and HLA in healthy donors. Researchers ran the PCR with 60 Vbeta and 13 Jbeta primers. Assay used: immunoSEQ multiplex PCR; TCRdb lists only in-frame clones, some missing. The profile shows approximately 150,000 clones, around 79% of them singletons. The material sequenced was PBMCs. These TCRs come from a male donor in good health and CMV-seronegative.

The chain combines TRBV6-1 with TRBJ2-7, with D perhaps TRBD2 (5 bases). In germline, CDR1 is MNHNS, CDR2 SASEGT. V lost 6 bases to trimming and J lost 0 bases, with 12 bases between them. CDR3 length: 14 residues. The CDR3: CASRHRGSSYEQYF. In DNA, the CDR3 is TGTGCCAGCAGACATAGAGGGAGCTCCTACGAGCAGTACTTC.

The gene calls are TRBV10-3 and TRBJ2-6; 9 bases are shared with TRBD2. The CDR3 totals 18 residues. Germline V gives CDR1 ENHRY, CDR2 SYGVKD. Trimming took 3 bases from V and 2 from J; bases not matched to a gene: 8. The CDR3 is CAISDVAGGPAGANVLTF. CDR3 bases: TGTGCCATCAGTGACGTGGCGGGAGGGCCGGCTGGGGCCAACGTCCTGACTTTC.

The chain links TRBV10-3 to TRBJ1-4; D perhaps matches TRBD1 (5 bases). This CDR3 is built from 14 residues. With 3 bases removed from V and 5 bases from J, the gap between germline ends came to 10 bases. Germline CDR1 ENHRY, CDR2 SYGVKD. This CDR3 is CAISERGENEKLFF. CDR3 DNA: TGTGCCATCAGTGAACGGGGGGAGAATGAAAAACTGTTTTTT.

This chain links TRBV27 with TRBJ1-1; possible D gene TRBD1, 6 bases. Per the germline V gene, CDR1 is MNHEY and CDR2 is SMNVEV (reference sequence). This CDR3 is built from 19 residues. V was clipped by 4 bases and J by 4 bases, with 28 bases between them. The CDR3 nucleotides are TGTGCCAGCAGTTCCCCCAGGGCAGGGGCCACCTATGGGGTCACTGAAGCTTTCTTT. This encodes CASSSPRAGATYGVTEAFF.